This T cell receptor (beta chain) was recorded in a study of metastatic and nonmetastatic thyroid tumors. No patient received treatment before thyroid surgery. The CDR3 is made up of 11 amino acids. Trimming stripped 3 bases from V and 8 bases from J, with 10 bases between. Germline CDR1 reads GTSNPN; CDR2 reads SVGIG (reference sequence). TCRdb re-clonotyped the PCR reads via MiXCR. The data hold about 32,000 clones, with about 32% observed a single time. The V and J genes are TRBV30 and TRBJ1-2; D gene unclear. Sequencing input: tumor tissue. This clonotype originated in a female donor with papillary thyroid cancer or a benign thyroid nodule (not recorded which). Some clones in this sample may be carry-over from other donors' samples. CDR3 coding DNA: TGTGCCTGGAGCGGTGGAGGAGGCTACACCTTC. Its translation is CAWSGGGGYTF.